This TCR beta chain came from a study of T-cell reconstitution after alpha-beta-depleted transplantation in children. Of note for this clonotype: Antigen specificity is unknown.

The TCRbeta library incorporated unique molecular identifiers. In TCRdb, the PCR reads were re-called with MiXCR into one record per CDR3 protein. This repertoire shows 700,000 to 850,000 distinct CDR3 sequences, around 17% found once; its top ten account for approximately 5%. The study's findings and limits: Newly produced T cells mostly provided counts and TCRbeta diversity after one year, as hyperexpanded clones declined. Several hundred expanded graft clones reportedly gave rise to the alpha-beta T cells present about two months after transplant.

V gave up 7 bases and J gave up 4 bases; unmatched junction bases: 7. The germline CDR1 and CDR2 sequences are SNHLY and FYNNEI. This CDR3 has 14 residues. Sequencing was performed on PBMCs, mostly from graft donor cells, taken 360 days after TCRalphabeta/CD19-depleted stem cell transplant. The V call is TRBV2, the J call TRBJ2-3, with 8 bases matching TRBD2. The TCR sequence derives from a male patient between 5 and 17 years old who had a stem cell transplant for acute lymphoblastic leukemia, so the T cells may come from the graft donor. The CDR3 spells CASKASGFSDTQYF. CDR3 DNA sequence: TGTGCCAGCAAGGCTAGCGGGTTTTCAGATACGCAGTATTTT.